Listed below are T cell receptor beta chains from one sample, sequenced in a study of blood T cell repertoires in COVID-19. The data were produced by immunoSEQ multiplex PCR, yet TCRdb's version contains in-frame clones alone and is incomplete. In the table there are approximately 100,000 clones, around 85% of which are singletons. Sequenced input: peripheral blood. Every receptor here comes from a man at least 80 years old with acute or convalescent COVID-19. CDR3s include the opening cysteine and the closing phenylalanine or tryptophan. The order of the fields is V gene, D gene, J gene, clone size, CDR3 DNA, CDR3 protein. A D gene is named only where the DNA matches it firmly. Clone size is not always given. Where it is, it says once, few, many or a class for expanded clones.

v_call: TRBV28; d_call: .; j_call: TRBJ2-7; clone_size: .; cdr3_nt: TGTGCCAGCAGTCTAACCGATCGTCCCGAGCAGTACTTC; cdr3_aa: CASSLTDRPEQYF
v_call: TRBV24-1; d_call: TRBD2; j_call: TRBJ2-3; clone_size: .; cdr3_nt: TGTGCCACCAGTGACTCGCGAGCGGGAGCTAAAGATACGCAGTATTTT; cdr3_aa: CATSDSRAGAKDTQYF
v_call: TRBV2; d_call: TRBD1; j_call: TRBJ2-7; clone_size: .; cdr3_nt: TGTGCCAGCCGTAGGGACAGCTCCTACGAGCAGTACTTC; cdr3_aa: CASRRDSSYEQYF
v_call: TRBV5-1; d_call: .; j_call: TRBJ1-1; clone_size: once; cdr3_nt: TGCGCCAGCAGCTCCGGGGACAAACCCTGGGAGGCTTTCTTT; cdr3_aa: CASSSGDKPWEAFF
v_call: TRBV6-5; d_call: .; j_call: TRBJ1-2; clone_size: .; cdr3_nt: TGTGCCAGCAGTTCTTTGGGGGAGGGAGTCTATGGCTACACCTTC; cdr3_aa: CASSSLGEGVYGYTF
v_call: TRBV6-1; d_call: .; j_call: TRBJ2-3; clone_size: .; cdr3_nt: TGTGCCAGCAGTGAAAGTTGGCAGTACACAGATACGCAGTATTTT; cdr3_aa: CASSESWQYTDTQYF
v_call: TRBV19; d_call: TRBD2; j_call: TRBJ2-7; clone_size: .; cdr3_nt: TGTGCCAGTAGTACCGACTCCCCCAGACTAGCGGGAGCTCTTGCCGAGCAGTACTTC; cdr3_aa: CASSTDSPRLAGALAEQYF
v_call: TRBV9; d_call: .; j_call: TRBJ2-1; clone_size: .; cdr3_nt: TGTGCCAGCAGCGTAGGAGGGGGAGGGGTAAATGAGCAGTTCTTC; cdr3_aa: CASSVGGGGVNEQFF
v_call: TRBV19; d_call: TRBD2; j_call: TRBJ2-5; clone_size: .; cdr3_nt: TGTGCCAGTAGTGGGGAAAGCGGGAGGGCCCTTGAGACCCAGTACTTC; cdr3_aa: CASSGESGRALETQYF
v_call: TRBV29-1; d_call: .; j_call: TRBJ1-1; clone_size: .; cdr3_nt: TGCAGCGTTCAAAAGGAGGACTACACTGAAGCTTTCTTT; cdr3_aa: CSVQKEDYTEAFF
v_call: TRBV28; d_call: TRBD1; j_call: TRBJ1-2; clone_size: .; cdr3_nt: TGTGCCAGCGATCGTGGTGGGACAGGGGGTTTGGGCTACACCTTC; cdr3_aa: CASDRGGTGGLGYTF
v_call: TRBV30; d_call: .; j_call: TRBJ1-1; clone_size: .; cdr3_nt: TGTGCCTGGAGTGTCCCGGAGGGTGGAAACACTGAAGCTTTCTTT; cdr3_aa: CAWSVPEGGNTEAFF
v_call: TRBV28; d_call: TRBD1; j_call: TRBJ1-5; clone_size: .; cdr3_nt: TGTGCCAGCAGTTCCGGGACAGGGAGCTTGGATTTT; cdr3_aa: CASSSGTGSLDF
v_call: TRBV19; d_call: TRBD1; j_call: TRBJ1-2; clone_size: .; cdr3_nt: TGTGCCAGTAGTGTATCCCGGGACAGACTTCGACATAGCTATGGCTACACCTTC; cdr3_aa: CASSVSRDRLRHSYGYTF
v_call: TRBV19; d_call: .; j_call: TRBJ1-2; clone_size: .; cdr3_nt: TGTGCCAGTAGTAGGCCGGGGAACTATGGCTACACCTTC; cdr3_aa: CASSRPGNYGYTF
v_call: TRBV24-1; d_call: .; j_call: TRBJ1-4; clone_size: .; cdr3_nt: TGTGCCACCAGTGATCCAGGGAGGGGAAATGAAAAACTGTTTTTT; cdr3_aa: CATSDPGRGNEKLFF
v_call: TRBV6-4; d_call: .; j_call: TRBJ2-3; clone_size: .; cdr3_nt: TGTGCCAGCAGTGAAGGCGGGACAGATACGCAGTATTTT; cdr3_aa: CASSEGGTDTQYF
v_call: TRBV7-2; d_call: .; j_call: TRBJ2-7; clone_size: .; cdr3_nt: TGTGCCAGCAGCTTACCTAGCTCCTACGAGCAGTACTTC; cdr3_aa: CASSLPSSYEQYF
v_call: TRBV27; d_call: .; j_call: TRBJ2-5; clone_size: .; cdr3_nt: TGTGCCAGCAGTTACAGGGCTGGGCAAGAGACCCAGTACTTC; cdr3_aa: CASSYRAGQETQYF
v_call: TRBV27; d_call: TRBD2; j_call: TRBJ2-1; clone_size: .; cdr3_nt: TGTGCCAGCAGGTTAGCGGGAAGCTCCTACAATGAGCAGTTCTTC; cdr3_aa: CASRLAGSSYNEQFF
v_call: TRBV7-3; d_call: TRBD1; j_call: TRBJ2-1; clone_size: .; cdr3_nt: TGTGCCAGCAGCACTAACAGGGGAGCGTACAATGAGCAGTTCTTC; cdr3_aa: CASSTNRGAYNEQFF
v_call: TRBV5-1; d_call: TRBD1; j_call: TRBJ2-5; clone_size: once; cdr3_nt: TGCGCCAGCAGCACCTCCGGGACAGGACAAGAGACCCAGTACTTC; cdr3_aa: CASSTSGTGQETQYF
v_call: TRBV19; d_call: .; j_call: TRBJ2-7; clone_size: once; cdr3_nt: TGTGCCAGTAGTACCCTCGGACAGGGGGCTAGCGGGAGCTCCTACGAGCAGTACTTC; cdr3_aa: CASSTLGQGASGSSYEQYF
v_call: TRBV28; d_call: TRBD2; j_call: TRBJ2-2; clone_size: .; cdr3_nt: TGTGCCAGCAGTCCTCGGACTAGCGGGAACACCGGGGAGCTGTTTTTT; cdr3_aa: CASSPRTSGNTGELFF
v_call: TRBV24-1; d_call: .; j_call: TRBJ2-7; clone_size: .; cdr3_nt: TGTGCCACCAGTGATTCCTCTACTTACGAGCAGTACTTC; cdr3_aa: CATSDSSTYEQYF
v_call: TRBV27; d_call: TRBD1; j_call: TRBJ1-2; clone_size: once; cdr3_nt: TGTGCCAGCAGTCGTCTACAGGGGGCCTATGGCTACACCTTC; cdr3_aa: CASSRLQGAYGYTF
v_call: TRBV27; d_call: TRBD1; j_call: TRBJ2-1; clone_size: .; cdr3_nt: TGTGCCAGCAGTCGTACAGGGGACTCCTACAATGAGCAGTTCTTC; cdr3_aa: CASSRTGDSYNEQFF
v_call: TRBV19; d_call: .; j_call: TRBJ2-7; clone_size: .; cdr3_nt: TGTGCCAGTAGTCCCCCAGGATCCGAGCAGTACTTC; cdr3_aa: CASSPPGSEQYF
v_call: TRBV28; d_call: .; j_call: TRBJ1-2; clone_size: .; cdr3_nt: TGTGCCAGCAGTCCGACAATTAACTATGGCTACACCTTC; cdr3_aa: CASSPTINYGYTF
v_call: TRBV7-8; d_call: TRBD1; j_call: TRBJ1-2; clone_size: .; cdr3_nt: TGTGCCAGCAGCCAGGGGGGGGACGGGATCGGCTACACCTTC; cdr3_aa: CASSQGGDGIGYTF
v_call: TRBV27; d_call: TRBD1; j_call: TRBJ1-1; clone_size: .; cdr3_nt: TGTGCCAGCAGTTTAAGATACAGGGGGCGCGAAATGAACACTGAAGCTTTCTTT; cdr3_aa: CASSLRYRGREMNTEAFF
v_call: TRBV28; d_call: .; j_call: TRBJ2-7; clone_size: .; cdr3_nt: TGTGCCACCCGGGAAGGGCCCAACTACGAGCAGTACTTC; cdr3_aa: CATREGPNYEQYF
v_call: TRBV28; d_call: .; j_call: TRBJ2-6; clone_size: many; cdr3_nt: TGTGCCAGCAGGCGCCCGACAGGCCCTGGGGCCAACGTCCTGACTTTC; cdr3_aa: CASRRPTGPGANVLTF
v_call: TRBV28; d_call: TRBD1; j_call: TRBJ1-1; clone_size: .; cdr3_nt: TGTGCCAGCAGTTCCGGGACAGAAAACACTGAAGCTTTCTTT; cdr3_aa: CASSSGTENTEAFF
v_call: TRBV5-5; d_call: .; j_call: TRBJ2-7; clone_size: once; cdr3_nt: TGTGCCAGCAGCTTGGCGGCAGTTTTTTTCCAGGGAGAGCAGTACTTC; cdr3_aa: CASSLAAVFFQGEQYF
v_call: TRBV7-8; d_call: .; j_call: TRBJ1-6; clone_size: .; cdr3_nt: TGTGCCAGCAGCTTAATAAGGGGCGGCAATTCACCCCTCCACTTT; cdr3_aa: CASSLIRGGNSPLHF
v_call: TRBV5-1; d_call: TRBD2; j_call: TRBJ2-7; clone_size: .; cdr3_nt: TGCGCCAGCAGCTCTGGGGCTCGGACTAGCGGGAGGGGTGAGCAGTACTTC; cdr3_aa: CASSSGARTSGRGEQYF
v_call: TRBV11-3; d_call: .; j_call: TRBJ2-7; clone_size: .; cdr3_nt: TGTGCCAGCAGCTTAGATAGTGGCGGGATTGGATACGAGCAGTACTTC; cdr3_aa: CASSLDSGGIGYEQYF
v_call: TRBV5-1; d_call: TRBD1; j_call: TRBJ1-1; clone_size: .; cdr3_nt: TGCGCCAGCAGCCAGGACAGGGCGGTAACTGAAGCTTTCTTT; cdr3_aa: CASSQDRAVTEAFF
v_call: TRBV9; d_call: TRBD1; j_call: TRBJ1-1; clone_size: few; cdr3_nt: TGTGCCAGCAGCGTAGAGGGCAGGGGGTACGCTGAAGCTTTCTTT; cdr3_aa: CASSVEGRGYAEAFF
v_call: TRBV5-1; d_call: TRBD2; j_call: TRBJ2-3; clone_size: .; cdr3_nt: TGCGCCAGCAGCTTGGAAGGACTAGCGGGATCAGATACGCAGTATTTT; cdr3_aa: CASSLEGLAGSDTQYF
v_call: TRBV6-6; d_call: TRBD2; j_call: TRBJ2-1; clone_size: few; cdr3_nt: TGTGCCAGCAGTTACTCGACTAGCGGGAGTAATGAGCAGTTCTTC; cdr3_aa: CASSYSTSGSNEQFF
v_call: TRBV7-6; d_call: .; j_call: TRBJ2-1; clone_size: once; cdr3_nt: TGTGCCAGCAGCCCAGCAGGTGAGCAGTTCTTC; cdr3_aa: CASSPAGEQFF
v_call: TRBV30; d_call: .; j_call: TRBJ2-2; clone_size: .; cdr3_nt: TGTGCCTGGAGGGGGGGAGGTTTTCGTCCCGGGGAGCTGTTTTTT; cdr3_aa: CAWRGGGFRPGELFF
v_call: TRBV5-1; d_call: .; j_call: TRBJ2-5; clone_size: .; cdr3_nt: TGCGCCAGCAGCTTTCAACCGAGCGAGACCCAGTACTTC; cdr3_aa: CASSFQPSETQYF
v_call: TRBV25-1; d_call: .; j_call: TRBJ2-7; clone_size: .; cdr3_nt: TGTGCCAGCAAAAGGTCGACAGGGAGGTCCCTCGAGCAGTACTTC; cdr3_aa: CASKRSTGRSLEQYF
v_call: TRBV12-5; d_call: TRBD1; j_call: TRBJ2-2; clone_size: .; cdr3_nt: TGTGCTAGTGGTTACCCGACAGGGACGAACACCGGGGAGCTGTTTTTT; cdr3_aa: CASGYPTGTNTGELFF
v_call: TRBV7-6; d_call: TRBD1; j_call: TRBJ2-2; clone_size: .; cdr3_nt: TGTGCCAGCAGCTCAACAGGGGGCGCGAACACCGGGGAGCTGTTTTTT; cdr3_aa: CASSSTGGANTGELFF
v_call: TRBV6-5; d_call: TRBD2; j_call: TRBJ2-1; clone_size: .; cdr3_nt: TGTGCCAGCAGGACCGACGGGGGGGCCTACAATGAGCAGTTCTTC; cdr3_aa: CASRTDGGAYNEQFF
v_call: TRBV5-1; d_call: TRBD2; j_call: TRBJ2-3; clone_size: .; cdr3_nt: TGCGCCAGCAGCCTCACTAGCGGGACTCCAGATACGCAGTATTTT; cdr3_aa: CASSLTSGTPDTQYF